What follows is one T cell receptor beta chain and its context. Antigen: not known. This sample stems from a study of breast tumors, draining lymph nodes, adjacent tissues. MiXCR was run by TCRdb on the multiplex PCR reads, yielding one entry per CDR3 protein. The sample carries roughly 14,000 distinct CDR3 sequences, 55% recorded once. Overall study findings and caveats: Compared with lymph nodes, tumors were less diverse; compared with nontumor tissue, more. Compared with basal-like, luminal-like tumors shared significantly more repertoire with nontumor tissue. Most tumor T cells seemingly derive from lymph node, then expand in tumor.

Input material: tumor-adjacent breast tissue. The TCR comes from a female donor with breast cancer. Some clones in this sample may be carry-over from other donors' samples.

The CDR3 is CASSLDSENEKLFF. DNA of the CDR3: TGCGCCAGCAGCCTGGACAGTGAAAACGAAAAACTGTTTTTT. The rearrangement uses TRBV5-1 and TRBJ1-4; perhaps TRBD1 as D (6 bases). CDR3 length: 14 amino acids. CDR1 SGHRS and CDR2 YFSETQ come from the germline V gene. The ends were cut back, 4 bases at V and 8 bases at J, with 15 bases in the middle. Together with reference TRBV5-1 and TRBJ1-4, the CDR3 gives the full variable domain: KAGVTQTPRYLIKTRGQQVTLSCSPISGHRSVSWYQQTPGQGLQFLFEYFSETQRNKGNFPGRFSGRQFSNSRSEMNVSTLELGDSALYLCASSLDSENEKLFFGSGTQLSVL.